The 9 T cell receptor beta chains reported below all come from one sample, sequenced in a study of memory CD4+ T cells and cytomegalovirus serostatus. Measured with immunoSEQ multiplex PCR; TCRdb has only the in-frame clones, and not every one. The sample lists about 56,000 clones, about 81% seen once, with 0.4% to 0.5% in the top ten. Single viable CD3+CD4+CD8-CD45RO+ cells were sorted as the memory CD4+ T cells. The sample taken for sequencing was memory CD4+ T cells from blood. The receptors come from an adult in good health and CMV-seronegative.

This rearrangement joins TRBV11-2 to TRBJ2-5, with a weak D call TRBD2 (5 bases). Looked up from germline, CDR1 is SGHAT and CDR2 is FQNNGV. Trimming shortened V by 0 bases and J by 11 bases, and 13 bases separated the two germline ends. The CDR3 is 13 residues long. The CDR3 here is CASSLDLRRGQYF. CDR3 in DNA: TGTGCCAGCAGCTTAGATCTTAGAAGAGGGCAGTACTTC.

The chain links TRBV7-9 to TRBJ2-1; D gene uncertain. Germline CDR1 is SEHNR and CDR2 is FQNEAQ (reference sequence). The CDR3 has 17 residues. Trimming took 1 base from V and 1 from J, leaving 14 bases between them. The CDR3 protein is CASSLVRQYFSYNEQFF. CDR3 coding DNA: TGTGCCAGCAGCTTAGTTCGGCAATACTTTTCCTACAATGAGCAGTTCTTC.

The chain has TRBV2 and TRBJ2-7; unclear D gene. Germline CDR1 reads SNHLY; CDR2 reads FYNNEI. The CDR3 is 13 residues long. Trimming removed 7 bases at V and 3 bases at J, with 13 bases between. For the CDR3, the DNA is TGTGCCAGCAATAAGGGCACAAGCTACGAGCAGTACTTC. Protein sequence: CASNKGTSYEQYF. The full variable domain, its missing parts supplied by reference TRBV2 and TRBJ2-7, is EPEVTQTPSHQVTQMGQEVILRCVPISNHLYFYWYRQILGQKVEFLVSFYNNEISEKSEIFDDQFSVERPDGSNFTLKIRSTKLEDSAMYFCASNKGTSYEQYFGPGTRLTVT.

The CDR3: CASSYTGTETQYF. The CDR3 DNA reads TGTGCCAGCAGCTACACAGGGACAGAGACCCAGTACTTC. The genes are TRBV5-4 and TRBJ2-5; the D gene is possibly TRBD1 (6 bases). Germline loops: CDR1 SGHNT, CDR2 YYREEE (reference sequence). CDR3 length: 13 residues. The V end was cut by 3 bases, the J end by 4 bases, with 10 bases between.

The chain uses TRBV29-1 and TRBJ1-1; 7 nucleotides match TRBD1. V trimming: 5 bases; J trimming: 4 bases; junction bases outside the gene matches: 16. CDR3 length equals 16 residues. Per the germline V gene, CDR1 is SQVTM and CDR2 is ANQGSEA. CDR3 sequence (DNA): TGCAGCGTTTTGGGTAGACAGGGAGCTGCTGGCACTGAAGCTTTCTTT. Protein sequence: CSVLGRQGAAGTEAFF. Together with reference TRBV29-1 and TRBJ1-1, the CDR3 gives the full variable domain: SAVISQKPSRDICQRGTSLTIQCQVDSQVTMMFWYRQQPGQSLTLIATANQGSEATYESGFVIDKFPISRPNLTFSTLTVSNMSPEDSSIYLCSVLGRQGAAGTEAFFGQGTRLTVV.

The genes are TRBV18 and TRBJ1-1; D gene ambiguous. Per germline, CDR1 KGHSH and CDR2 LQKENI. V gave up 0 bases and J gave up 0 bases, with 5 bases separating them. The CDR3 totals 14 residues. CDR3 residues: CASSPPVMNTEAFF. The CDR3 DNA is TGTGCCAGCTCACCACCGGTGATGAACACTGAAGCTTTCTTT.

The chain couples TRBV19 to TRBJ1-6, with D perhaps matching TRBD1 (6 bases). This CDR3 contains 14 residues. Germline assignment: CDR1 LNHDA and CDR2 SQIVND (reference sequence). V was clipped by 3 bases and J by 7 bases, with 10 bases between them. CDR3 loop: CASSITGPNSPLHF. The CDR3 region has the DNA TGTGCCAGTAGTATTACAGGGCCGAATTCACCCCTCCACTTT.

This CDR3 reads CAISYTGIGEQFF. Here the CDR3 DNA reads TGTGCCATCAGTTACACAGGGATTGGTGAGCAGTTCTTC. The rearrangement joins TRBV10-3 to TRBJ2-1; D might be TRBD1 (6 bases). The CDR3 length is 13 residues. The V gene's germline CDR1 is ENHRY and CDR2 SYGVKD. V dropped 5 bases and J dropped 9 bases, with 14 bases sitting between them.

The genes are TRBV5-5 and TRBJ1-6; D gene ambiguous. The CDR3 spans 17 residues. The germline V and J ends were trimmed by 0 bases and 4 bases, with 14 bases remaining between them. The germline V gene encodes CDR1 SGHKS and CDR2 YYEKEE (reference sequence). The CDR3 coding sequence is TGTGCCAGCAGCTTGGCTTGGACGGCGGCTTATAATTCACCCCTCCACTTT. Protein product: CASSLAWTAAYNSPLHF.